Sequencing of this TCR beta chain was carried out in a study of T cells in Graves' hyperthyroidism and ophthalmopathy. Study results and caveats: For ophthalmopathy, model prediction preceded onset by a median about 6.2 months.

A patient was excluded if there was uncontrolled infection, other autoimmune disease, pregnancy or lactation. Clinical symptoms, serum thyroxine and TRAb, thyroid ultrasound and orbital computed tomography were used for the diagnoses. This clonotype was counted a few times. Antigen unknown. Amplified regions were TCR beta CDR3 sequences from RNA transcripts. With the HTBI primer set, the TCR CDR3 went through a first round of RT-PCR. Using its own MiXCR run on the multiplex PCR reads, TCRdb lists one record per CDR3 protein. The sample contains about 370,000 distinct CDR3 sequences, over 12% of which appear only once. Trimming cost V 3 bases and J 2 bases, with 11 bases left between them. This CDR3 region has 15 residues.

Sequencing input: blood. The chain carries TRBV12-3 or TRBV12-4 and TRBJ2-1; D possibly corresponds to TRBD1 (5 bases). This TCR was recovered from a woman aged 60-75 years with Graves' ophthalmopathy. CDR3 region: CASSFSRVPYNEQFF. In DNA form, the CDR3 reads TGTGCCAGCAGTTTCAGCAGGGTCCCCTACAATGAGCAGTTCTTC.